This note documents a single T cell receptor beta chain sequence. These data originate in a study of blood T cell repertoires in COVID-19. Study-wide context: The analysed material was cDNA or gDNA that came from T cells, B-cell-depleted T cells, or PBMCs.

Looked up from germline, CDR1 is MNHEY and CDR2 is SMNVEV (reference sequence). V gave up 4 bases and J gave up 5 bases, with 23 bases separating them. This CDR3 has 17 amino acids. Per the original methods: Estimated nucleated cell counts came from reference gene primer amplification. Here immunoSEQ multiplex PCR was the method, and the copy in TCRdb shows in-frame clones only, minus some. Clonal size and the V and J genes are those of that table, whereas D and trimming came from the DNA. The sample holds more than 70,000 clones, approximately 90% seen once. The gene calls are TRBV27 and TRBJ2-5; possible D gene TRBD2, 6 bases. This TCR was recovered from a human donor in a cohort sampled during active COVID-19. Sequencing was carried out using peripheral blood. The CDR3 here is CASSSYRGLGLSETQYF. In DNA, the CDR3 is TGTGCCAGCAGTTCCTATCGGGGGTTGGGGTTAAGTGAGACCCAGTACTTC.